This record looks at one T cell receptor beta chain sequence and its context. The antigen remains unidentified. The entry originates in a study of CD8+CD57+ T cells in acquired aplastic anemia. The overall study: About 3 ug was the average amount of DNA from sorted CD4+ and CD8+ cells.

General observations from the study: Patients and controls had in common 25 to 30 CD8+ CDR3 sequences.

TCR beta VDJ and CDR3 profiling used genomic DNA as template. TCRdb reprocessed the reads via MiXCR and lists one record per CDR3 protein. Here the sample spans around 230,000 distinct CDR3 sequences, over 60% being singletons. The CDR3 runs to 17 residues. With V trimmed by 4 bases and J by 5 bases, 11 bases remained unmatched. CDR1 KGHDR and CDR2 SFDVKD come from the germline V gene. The sample was sorted CD4+, CD8+, or CD8+CD57+ T cells (not recorded which) from PBMCs. The gene calls are TRBV24-1 and TRBJ2-1, with 9 bases that match TRBD1. The receptor's source is a human donor in good health. CDR3 protein: CATSDHGTGHRNNEQFF. The CDR3 DNA is TGTGCCACCAGTGACCACGGGACAGGGCACCGGAACAATGAGCAGTTCTTC.